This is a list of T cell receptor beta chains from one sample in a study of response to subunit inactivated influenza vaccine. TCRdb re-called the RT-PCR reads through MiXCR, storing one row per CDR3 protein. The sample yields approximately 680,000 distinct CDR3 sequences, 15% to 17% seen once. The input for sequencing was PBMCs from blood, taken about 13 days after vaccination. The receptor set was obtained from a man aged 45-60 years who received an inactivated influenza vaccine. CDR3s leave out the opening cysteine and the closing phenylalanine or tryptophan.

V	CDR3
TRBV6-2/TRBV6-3	ASSYQTGQTNYGYT
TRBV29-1	SVEGRDFKMNTEAF
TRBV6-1	ASTYGMGQPQH
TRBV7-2	AISLGVLYEQY
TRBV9	ASSASPEGGIRETQY
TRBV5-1	ASYGIDYEQY
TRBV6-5	ASSYGQGAQYEQY
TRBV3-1	ASSLLRSPEAF
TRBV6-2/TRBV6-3	ASRKGVILNTEAF
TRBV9	ASSVGPGDNYEQY
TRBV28	ASSFGQGSATQY
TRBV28	ASSPGGRRGGYT
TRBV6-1	ASSRQLIDSPLH
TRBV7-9	ASSLSGGANEKLF
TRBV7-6	ASSPRLQGSIETQY
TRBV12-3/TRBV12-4	ASSSLARSGNEQF
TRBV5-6	ASSRTSDRHGYT
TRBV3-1	ASSQADRNSPLH
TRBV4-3	ASSQDAGTASEY
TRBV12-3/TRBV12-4	ATAGNSGPLH
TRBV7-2	ASSLDGGTTYNEQF
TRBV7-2	ASSYAGPREQF
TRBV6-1	ASSRRPGQGSDYGYT
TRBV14	ASSLQGPDEQF
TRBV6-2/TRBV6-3	ASSYAATEQY
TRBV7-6	ASSLGPTRGPKRDEQF
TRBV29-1	SGGYGGADTQY
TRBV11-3	ASSRGQGSDTQY
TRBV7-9	ASSLAATTQY
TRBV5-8	ASSQGTARSSDTQY
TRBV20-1	SARAPVGADTQY
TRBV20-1	IATARGSGNTIY
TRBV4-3	ASSPRLAGGRDEQF
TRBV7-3	ASSSRDRGSGYT
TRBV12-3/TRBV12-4	ASRPSKRGNTGELF
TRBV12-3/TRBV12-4	ASSSGDGPQETQY
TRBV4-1	ASSQEVPGQGRSSYNSPLH
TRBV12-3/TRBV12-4	ASMRGRETGELF
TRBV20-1	SGRGLTPNTGELF
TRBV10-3	AIRPDRSYYEQY
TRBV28	ASSLAQWRDTQY
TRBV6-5	ASSDRTYGYT
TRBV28	ASSYLDRNEQF
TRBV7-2	ASSLDPVGANSPLH
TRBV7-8	ASSLVGLQTDTQY
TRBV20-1	SARGLGGTGELF
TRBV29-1	SVEDRGTARFMNTEAF
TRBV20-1	SALDRGTGELF
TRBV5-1	ASSSGRGYTEAF
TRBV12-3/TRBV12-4	ASSLFTEGGGTQY
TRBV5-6	ASGMGNTIY
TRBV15	ATGKKGSTDTQY
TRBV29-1	SVTGGSDEQY
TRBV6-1	ATRMASYNEQF
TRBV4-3	ASSRMTGGTTEAF
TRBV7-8	ASSTPGQGVYEQY
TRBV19	ASSRAYPSNIQY